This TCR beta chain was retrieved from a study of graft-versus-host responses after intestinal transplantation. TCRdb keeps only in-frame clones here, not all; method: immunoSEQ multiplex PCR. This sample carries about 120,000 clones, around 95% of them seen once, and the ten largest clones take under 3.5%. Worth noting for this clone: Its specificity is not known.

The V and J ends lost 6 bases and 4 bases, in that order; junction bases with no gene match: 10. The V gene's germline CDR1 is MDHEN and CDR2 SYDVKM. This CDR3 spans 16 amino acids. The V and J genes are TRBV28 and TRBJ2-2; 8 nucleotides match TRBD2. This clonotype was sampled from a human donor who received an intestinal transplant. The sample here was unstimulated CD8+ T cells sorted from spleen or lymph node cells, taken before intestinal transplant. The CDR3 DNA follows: TGTGCCAGCAGCCCTTATAATCTAGCGGGCACCGGGGAGCTGTTTTTT. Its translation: CASSPYNLAGTGELFF.